This entry features one T cell receptor beta chain sequence. This entry belongs to a study of cytomegalovirus exposure and HLA in healthy donors. The PCR used 60 Vbeta and 13 Jbeta primers. The assay was immunoSEQ multiplex PCR, and TCRdb's table has in-frame clones only and misses some. This specimen shows about 82,000 clones; the ten leading clones hold 1.1%. V lost 2 bases and J 3 bases, leaving 13 bases between the germline ends. CDR1 is GTSNPN and CDR2 is SVGIG in the germline V gene (reference sequence). The CDR3 length is 14 residues. V gene TRBV30 combines with J gene TRBJ1-1; TRBD1 is a possible D gene (5 bases). The clonotype originates from a woman in her thirties in good health and CMV-seronegative. Sequences were obtained from PBMCs. The chain's CDR3 is CAWSKGHGDTEAFF. DNA for the CDR3: TGTGCCTGGAGTAAAGGACATGGGGACACTGAAGCTTTCTTT.